This entry is about one T cell receptor (beta chain). This sample is drawn from a study of shared clonotypes between healthy human individuals. V was trimmed by 2 bases and J by 3 bases, leaving 11 bases between them. CDR3 length equals 14 residues. CDR1 is SGHTA and CDR2 is FQGTGA in the germline V gene. The protocol was immunoSEQ multiplex PCR, while the TCRdb copy is restricted to in-frame clones and leaves out a portion. The sample lists approximately 250,000 clones; 60% to 80% were seen once. The sequencing sample was made of memory CD4+ T cells sorted from blood. The subset was: CD45RA-negative fraction. The rearrangement links TRBV7-3 to TRBJ2-7; a weak D match, TRBD2 (5 bases). The receptor was derived from a man aged 30 to 45 in good health. Here the CDR3 DNA reads TGTGCCAGCAGCTTACAGGCGGGCTACTACGAGCAGTACTTC. It encodes CASSLQAGYYEQYF.